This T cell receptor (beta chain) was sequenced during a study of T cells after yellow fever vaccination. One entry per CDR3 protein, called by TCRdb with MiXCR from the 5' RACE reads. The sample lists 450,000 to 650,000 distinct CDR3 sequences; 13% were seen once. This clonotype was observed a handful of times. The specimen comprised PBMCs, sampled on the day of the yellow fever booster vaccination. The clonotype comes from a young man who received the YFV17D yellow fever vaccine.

CDR3 sequence (DNA): TGTGCCAGCAGTTATGTGGGGGCAGAAGAAGAAGAGACCCAGTACTTC. Amino acids: CASSYVGAEEEETQYF. The gene calls are TRBV6-5 and TRBJ2-5; tentatively, D is TRBD1 (6 bases). This CDR3 is 16 amino acids long. The V gene lost 3 bases and the J gene lost 3 bases, with 17 bases spanning the gap. CDR1 is MNHEY and CDR2 is SVGAGI in the germline V gene.